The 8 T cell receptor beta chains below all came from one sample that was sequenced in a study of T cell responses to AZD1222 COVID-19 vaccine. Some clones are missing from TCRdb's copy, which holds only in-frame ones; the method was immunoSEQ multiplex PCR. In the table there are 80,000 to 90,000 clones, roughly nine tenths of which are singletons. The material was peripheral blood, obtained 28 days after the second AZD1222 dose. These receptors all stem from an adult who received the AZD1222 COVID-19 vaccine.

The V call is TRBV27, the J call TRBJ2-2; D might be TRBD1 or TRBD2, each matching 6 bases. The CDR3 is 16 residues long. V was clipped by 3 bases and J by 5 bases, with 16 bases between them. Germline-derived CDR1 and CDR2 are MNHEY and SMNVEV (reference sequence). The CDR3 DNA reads TGTGCCAGCAGTTTCGCCGACAGGAGGGCGACCGGGGAGCTGTTTTTT. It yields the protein CASSFADRRATGELFF.

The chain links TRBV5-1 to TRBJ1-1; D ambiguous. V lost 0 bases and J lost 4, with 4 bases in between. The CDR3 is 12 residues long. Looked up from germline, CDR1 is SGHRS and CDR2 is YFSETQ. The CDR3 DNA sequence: TGCGCCAGCAGCTTGGAGGGCACTGAAGCTTTCTTT. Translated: CASSLEGTEAFF.

The CDR3 DNA is TGCGCCAGCAGCCACTTTAGCGGGGAGTTCGAGCAGTACTTC. Residues: CASSHFSGEFEQYF. This chain connects TRBV4-1 to TRBJ2-7, with TRBD2 matching over 8 bases. This CDR3 contains 14 residues. Unmatched junction bases numbered 7, after V lost 3 bases and J lost 6 bases. In germline, CDR1 is MGHRA, CDR2 YSYEKL.

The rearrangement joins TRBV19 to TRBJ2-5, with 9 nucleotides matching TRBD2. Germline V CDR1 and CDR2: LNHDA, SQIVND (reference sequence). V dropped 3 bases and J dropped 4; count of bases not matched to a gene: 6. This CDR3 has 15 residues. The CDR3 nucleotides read TGTGCCAGTAGTATCGGCGGGGGGGCCGGAGAGACCCAGTACTTC. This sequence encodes CASSIGGGAGETQYF. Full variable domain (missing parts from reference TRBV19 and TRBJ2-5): DGGITQSPKYLFRKEGQNVTLSCEQNLNHDAMYWYRQDPGQGLRLIYYSQIVNDFQKGDIAEGYSVSREKKESFPLTVTSAQKNPTAFYLCASSIGGGAGETQYFGPGTRLLVL.

The chain's CDR3 is CATKRGSSYNEQFF. The CDR3 coding sequence is TGTGCCACCAAGCGGGGGTCCTCCTACAATGAGCAGTTCTTC. V gene TRBV6-5 combines with J gene TRBJ2-1; TRBD2 agrees at 8 bases. The CDR3 is 14 residues long. The junction had 5 bases not matched to a gene; V was cut back by 10 bases and J by 0 bases. Germline loops: CDR1 MNHEY, CDR2 SVGAGI.

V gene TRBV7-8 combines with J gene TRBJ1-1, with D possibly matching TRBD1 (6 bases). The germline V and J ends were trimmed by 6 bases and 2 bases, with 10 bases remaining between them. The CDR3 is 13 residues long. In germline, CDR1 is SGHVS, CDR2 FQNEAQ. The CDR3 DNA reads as TGTGCCAGCAGAGGAGGGGGAAACACTGAAGCTTTCTTT. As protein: CASRGGGNTEAFF.

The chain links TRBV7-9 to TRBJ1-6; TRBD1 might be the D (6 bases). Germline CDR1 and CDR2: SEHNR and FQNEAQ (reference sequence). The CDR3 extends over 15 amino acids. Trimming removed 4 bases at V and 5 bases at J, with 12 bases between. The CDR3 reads CASSSGGPNNSPLHF. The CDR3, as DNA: TGTGCCAGCAGCTCGGGGGGCCCCAATAATTCACCCCTCCACTTT. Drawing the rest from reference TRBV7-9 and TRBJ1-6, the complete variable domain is DTGVSQNPRHKITKRGQNVTFRCDPISEHNRLYWYRQTLGQGPEFLTYFQNEAQLEKSRLLSDRFSAERPKGSFSTLEIQRTEQGDSAMYLCASSSGGPNNSPLHFGNGTRLTVT.

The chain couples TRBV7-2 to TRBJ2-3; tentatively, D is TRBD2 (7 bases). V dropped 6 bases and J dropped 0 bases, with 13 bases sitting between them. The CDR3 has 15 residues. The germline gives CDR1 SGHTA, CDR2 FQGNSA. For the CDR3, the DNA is TGTGCCAGCAGGTTCGGGGGGCCTAGCACAGATACGCAGTATTTT. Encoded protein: CASRFGGPSTDTQYF.